Following are 6 T cell receptor beta chains from one sample sequenced in a study of cytomegalovirus exposure and HLA in healthy donors. The PCR employed 60 Vbeta primers together with 13 Jbeta primers. The table came from immunoSEQ multiplex PCR; TCRdb's copy has only in-frame clones and leaves some out. The table records about 210,000 clones, more than 75% of them present only once. The sequencing input was PBMCs. The receptors come from a male donor in good health and CMV-seropositive.

V is TRBV7-2 and J is TRBJ1-5, with D maybe TRBD1 (5 bases). This CDR3 region has 15 residues. Germline-derived CDR1 and CDR2 are SGHTA and FQGNSA. Trimming took off 2 bases at V and 3 bases at J, with 11 bases between the two ends. As DNA, the CDR3 is TGTGCCAGCAGCTTACTAGGGGATTACAATCAGCCCCAGCATTTT. It specifies CASSLLGDYNQPQHF.

The chain combines TRBV5-4 with TRBJ1-2, with 7 bases fitting TRBD1. With 3 bases clipped from V and 7 bases from J, the junction kept 12 bases outside the gene matches. The CDR3 sequence is 15 residues long. Germline V CDR1 and CDR2: SGHNT, YYREEE (reference sequence). DNA of the CDR3: TGTGCCAGCAGCTCCCGGGACAGATCCGTTCCTGGCTACACCTTC. The encoded protein is CASSSRDRSVPGYTF.

This chain joins TRBV7-8 and TRBJ2-7; a weak D match, TRBD2 (6 bases). V lost 5 bases and J 6 bases, leaving 17 bases between the germline ends. Germline CDR1 reads SGHVS; CDR2 reads FQNEAQ. CDR3 length equals 14 residues. CDR3 protein: CASSLTGPGGEQYF. DNA for the CDR3: TGTGCCAGCAGCCTAACGGGCCCCGGGGGCGAGCAGTACTTC.

The chain uses TRBV6-6 and TRBJ2-1; tentative D call: TRBD2 (5 bases). The CDR3 totals 13 residues. Per the germline V gene, CDR1 is MNHNY and CDR2 is SVGAGI (reference sequence). V lost 5 bases and J 9 bases, leaving 14 bases between the germline ends. In DNA form, the CDR3 reads TGTGCCAGCAGTCTCCTAGCTCGTGCTGAGCAGTTCTTC. This sequence encodes CASSLLARAEQFF.

This clone was counted once. The rearrangement links TRBV19 to TRBJ2-1; 8 bases line up with TRBD2. The CDR3 extends over 16 amino acids. With V trimmed by 4 bases and J by 10 bases, 15 bases remained unmatched. CDR1 is LNHDA, CDR2 SQIVND, per germline (reference sequence). The CDR3 is CASSTLVAGSLGEQFF. DNA of the CDR3: TGTGCCAGTAGTACATTAGTAGCGGGATCCTTAGGGGAGCAGTTCTTC.

The chain joins TRBV27 to TRBJ1-1; D might be TRBD1 (5 bases). The ends were cut back, 3 bases at V and 5 bases at J, with 10 bases in the middle. The CDR3 runs to 13 residues. Germline V gene lookup returns CDR1 MNHEY and CDR2 SMNVEV (reference sequence). The DNA of the CDR3 is TGTGCCAGCAGTTTCCGGGGGGGAACTGAAGCTTTCTTT. It is translated as CASSFRGGTEAFF.